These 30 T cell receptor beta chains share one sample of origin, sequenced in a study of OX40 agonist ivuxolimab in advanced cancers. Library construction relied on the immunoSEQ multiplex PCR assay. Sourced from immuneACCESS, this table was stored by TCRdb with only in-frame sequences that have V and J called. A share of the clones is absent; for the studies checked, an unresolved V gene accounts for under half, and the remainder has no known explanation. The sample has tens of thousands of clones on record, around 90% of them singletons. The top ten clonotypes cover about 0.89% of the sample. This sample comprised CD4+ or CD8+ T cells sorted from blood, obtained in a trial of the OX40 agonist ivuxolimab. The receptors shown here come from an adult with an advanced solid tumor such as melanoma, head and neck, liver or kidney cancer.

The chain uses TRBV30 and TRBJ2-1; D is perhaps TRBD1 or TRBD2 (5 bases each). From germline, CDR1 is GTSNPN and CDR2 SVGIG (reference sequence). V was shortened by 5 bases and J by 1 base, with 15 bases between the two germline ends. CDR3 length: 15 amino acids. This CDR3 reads CAWHQGEGSYNEQFF. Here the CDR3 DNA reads TGTGCCTGGCACCAGGGCGAGGGTTCCTACAATGAGCAGTTCTTC.

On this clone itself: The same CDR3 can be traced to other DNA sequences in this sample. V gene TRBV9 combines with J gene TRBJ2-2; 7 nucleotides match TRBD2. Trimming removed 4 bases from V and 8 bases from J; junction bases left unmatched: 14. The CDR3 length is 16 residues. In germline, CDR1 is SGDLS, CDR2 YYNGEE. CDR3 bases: TGTGCCAGCAGCTGGGTGGGAGGGCCTTCCACTGGGGAGCTGTTTTTT. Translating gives CASSWVGGPSTGELFF.

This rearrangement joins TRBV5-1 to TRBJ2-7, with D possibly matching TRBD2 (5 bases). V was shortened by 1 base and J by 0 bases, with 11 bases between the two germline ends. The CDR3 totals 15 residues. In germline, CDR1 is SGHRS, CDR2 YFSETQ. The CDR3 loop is CASSLYGGSSYEQYF. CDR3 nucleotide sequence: TGCGCCAGCAGCTTGTACGGTGGGAGCTCCTACGAGCAGTACTTC.

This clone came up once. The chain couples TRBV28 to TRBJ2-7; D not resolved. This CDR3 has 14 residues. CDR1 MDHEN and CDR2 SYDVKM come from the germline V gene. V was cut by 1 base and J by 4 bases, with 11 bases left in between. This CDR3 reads CASSLFAGIYEQYF. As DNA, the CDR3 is TGTGCCAGCAGTTTATTTGCAGGCATTTACGAGCAGTACTTC.

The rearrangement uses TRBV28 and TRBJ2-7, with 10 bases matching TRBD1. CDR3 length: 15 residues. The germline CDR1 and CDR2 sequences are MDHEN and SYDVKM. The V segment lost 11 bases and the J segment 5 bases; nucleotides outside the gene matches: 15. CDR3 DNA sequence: TGTGCCTCCCATGGCTCGGGACAGGGGATCAACGAGCAGTACTTC. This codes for CASHGSGQGINEQYF.

The CDR3 protein is CASSLGPGNGYGYTF. As DNA, the CDR3 is TGCGCCAGCAGCTTGGGGCCGGGCAACGGCTATGGCTACACCTTC. The chain recombines TRBV5-1 with TRBJ1-2, with D unresolved. Deletions cut 0 bases from V and 4 bases from J, with 13 bases between. The CDR3 totals 15 residues. CDR1 and CDR2 from the germline V gene are SGHRS and YFSETQ.

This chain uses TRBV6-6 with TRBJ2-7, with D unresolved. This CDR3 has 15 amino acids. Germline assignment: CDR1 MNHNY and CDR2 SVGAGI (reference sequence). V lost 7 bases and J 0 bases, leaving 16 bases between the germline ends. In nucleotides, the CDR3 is TGTGCCAGCACCTTCCCGGCCGGTAGCTCCTACGAGCAGTACTTC. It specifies CASTFPAGSSYEQYF.

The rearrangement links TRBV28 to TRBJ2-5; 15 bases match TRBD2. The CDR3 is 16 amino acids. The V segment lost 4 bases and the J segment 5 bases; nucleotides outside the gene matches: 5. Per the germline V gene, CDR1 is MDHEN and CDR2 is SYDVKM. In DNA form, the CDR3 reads TGTGCCAGCAGTTCAGGACTAGCGGGAGGGTGGGAGACCCAGTACTTC. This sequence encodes CASSSGLAGGWETQYF.

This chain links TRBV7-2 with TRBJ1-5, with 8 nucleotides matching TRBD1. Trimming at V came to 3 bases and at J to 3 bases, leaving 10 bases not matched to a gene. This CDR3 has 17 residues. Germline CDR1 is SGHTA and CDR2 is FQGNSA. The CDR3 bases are TGTGCCAGCAGCTTGACAGGGGTTCGGCTTCCCAATCAGCCCCAGCATTTT. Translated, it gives CASSLTGVRLPNQPQHF.

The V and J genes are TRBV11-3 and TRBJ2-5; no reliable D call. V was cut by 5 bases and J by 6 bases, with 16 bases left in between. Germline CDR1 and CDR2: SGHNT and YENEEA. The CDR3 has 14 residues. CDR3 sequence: CASSPTVGGKTQYF. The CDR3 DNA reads TGTGCCAGCAGCCCTACGGTGGGTGGGAAGACCCAGTACTTC.

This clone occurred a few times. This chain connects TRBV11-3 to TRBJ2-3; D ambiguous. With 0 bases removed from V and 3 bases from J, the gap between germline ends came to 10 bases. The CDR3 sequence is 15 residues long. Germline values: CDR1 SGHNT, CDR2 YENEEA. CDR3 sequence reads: CASSLEGKETDTQYF. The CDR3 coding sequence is TGTGCCAGCAGCTTAGAGGGGAAAGAAACAGATACGCAGTATTTT.

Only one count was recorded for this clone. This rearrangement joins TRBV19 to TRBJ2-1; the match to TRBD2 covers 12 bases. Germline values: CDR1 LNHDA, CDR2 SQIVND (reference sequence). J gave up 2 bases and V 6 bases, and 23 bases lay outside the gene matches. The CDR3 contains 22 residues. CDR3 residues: CASRVSFIWTSGIVLPYNEQFF. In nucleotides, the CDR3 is TGTGCCAGTAGAGTAAGTTTTATTTGGACTAGCGGGATAGTTCTCCCCTACAATGAGCAGTTCTTC.

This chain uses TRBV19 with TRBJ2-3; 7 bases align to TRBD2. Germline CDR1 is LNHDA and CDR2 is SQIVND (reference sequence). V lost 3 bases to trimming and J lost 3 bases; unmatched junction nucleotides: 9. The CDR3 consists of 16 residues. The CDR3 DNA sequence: TGTGCCAGTAGTATGGAACGGGGGGATACTACAGATACGCAGTATTTT. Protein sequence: CASSMERGDTTDTQYF.

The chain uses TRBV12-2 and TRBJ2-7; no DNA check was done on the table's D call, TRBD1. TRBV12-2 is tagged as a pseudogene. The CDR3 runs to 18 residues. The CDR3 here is CASRSRRDPGQAPYEQYF. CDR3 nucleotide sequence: TGTGCAAGTCGCTCCAGAAGGGATCCGGGACAGGCACCTTACGAGCAGTACTTC.

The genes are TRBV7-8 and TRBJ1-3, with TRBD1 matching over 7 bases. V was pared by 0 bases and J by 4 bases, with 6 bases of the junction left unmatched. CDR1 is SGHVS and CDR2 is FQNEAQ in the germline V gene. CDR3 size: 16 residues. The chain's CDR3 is CASSLATGLSGNTIYF. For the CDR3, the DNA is TGTGCCAGCAGCTTAGCGACAGGGTTATCAGGAAACACCATATATTTT.

DNA for the CDR3: TGTGCCAGCAGCTTAGCCCGGATTAACTATGGCTACACCTTC. It codes for CASSLARINYGYTF. This chain links TRBV7-9 with TRBJ1-2; no definite D call. Trimming took 0 bases from V and 1 from J, leaving 6 bases between them. CDR1 and CDR2 (germline): SEHNR, FQNEAQ (reference sequence). The CDR3 length is 14 residues.

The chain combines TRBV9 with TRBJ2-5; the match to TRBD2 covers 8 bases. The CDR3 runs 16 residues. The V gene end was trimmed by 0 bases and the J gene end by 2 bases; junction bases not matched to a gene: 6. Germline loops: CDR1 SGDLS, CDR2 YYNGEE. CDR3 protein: CASSVGGLDGQETQYF. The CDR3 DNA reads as TGTGCCAGCAGCGTAGGGGGACTAGACGGGCAAGAGACCCAGTACTTC.

The CDR3 sequence: CASSYRGEGYTF. CDR3 DNA sequence: TGTGCCAGCAGTTACAGAGGAGAAGGCTACACCTTC. This sequence joins TRBV6-5 and TRBJ1-2; no definite D call. Trimming took 2 bases from V and 8 from J, leaving 9 bases between them. The CDR3 is 12 amino acids. Germline CDR1 reads MNHEY; CDR2 reads SVGAGI.

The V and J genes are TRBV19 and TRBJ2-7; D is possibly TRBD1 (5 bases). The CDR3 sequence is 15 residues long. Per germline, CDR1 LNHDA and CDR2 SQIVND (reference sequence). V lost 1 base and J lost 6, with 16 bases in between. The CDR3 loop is CASSIVPQTVFEQYF. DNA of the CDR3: TGTGCCAGTAGTATAGTCCCTCAGACAGTATTCGAGCAGTACTTC.

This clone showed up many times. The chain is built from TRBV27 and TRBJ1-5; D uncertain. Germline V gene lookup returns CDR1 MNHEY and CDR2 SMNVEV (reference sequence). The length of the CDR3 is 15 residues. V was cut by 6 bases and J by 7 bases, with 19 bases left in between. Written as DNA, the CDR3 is TGTGCCAGCAGGTCAAAAGGGCCCCCTAAACAGCCCCAGCATTTT. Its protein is CASRSKGPPKQPQHF.

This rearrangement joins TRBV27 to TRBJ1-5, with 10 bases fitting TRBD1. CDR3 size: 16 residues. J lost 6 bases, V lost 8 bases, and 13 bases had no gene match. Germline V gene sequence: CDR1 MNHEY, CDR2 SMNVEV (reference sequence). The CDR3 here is CASGEFGTGASQPQHF. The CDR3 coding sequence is TGTGCCAGCGGGGAATTCGGGACAGGGGCTAGTCAGCCCCAGCATTTT.

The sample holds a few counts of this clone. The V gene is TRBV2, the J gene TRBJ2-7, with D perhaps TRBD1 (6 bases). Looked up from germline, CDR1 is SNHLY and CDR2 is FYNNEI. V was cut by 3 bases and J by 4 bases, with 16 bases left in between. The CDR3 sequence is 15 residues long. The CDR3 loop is CASSESTGSIYEQYF. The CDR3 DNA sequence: TGTGCCAGCAGTGAGAGTACAGGGAGTATTTACGAGCAGTACTTC.

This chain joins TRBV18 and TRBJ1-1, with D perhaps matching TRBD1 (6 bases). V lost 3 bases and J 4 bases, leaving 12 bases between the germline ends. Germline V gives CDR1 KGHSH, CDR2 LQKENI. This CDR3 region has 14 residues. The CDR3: CASSPIQGSTEAFF. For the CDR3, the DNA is TGTGCCAGCTCACCCATACAGGGTAGCACTGAAGCTTTCTTT.

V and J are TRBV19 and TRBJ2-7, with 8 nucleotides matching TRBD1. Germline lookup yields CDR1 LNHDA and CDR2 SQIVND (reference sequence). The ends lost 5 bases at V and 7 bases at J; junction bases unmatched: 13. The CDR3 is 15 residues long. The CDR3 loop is CASSLQWTGNVEQYF. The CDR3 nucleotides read TGTGCCAGTAGTCTCCAGTGGACAGGGAACGTTGAGCAGTACTTC.

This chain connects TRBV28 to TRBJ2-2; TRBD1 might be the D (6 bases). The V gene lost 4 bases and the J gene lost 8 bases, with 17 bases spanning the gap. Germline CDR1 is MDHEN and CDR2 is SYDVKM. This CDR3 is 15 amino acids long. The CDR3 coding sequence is TGTGCCAGCAGTTCCCCGGACAGTGGGATGGGGGAGCTGTTTTTT. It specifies CASSSPDSGMGELFF.

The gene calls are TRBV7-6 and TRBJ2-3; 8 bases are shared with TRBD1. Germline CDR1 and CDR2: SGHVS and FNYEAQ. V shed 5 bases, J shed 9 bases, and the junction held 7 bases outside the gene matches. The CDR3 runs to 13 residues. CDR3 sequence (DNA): TGTGCCAGCAGCCACTCTGACAGGGGAACGCAGTATTTT. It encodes CASSHSDRGTQYF. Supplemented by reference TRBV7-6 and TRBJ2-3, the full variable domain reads GAGVSQSPRYKVTKRGQDVALRCDPISGHVSLYWYRQALGQGPEFLTYFNYEAQQDKSGLPNDRFSAERPEGSISTLTIQRTEQRDSAMYRCASSHSDRGTQYFGPGTRLTVL.

CDR3 nucleotide sequence: TGTGCCATCAGTGAGTCACCTCGAGGACAAGAGACCCAGTACTTC. This gives the protein CAISESPRGQETQYF. This chain joins TRBV10-3 and TRBJ2-5; D unresolved. The CDR3 covers 15 residues. Per germline, CDR1 ENHRY and CDR2 SYGVKD. Trimming removed 0 bases at V and 2 bases at J, with 10 bases between.

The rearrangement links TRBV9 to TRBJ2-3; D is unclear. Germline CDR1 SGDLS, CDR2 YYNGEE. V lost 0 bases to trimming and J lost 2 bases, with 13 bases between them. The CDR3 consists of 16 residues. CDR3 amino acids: CASSVEPLGSTDTQYF. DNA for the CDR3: TGTGCCAGCAGCGTAGAGCCCCTTGGGTCCACAGATACGCAGTATTTT.

The CDR3: CASSYRDPNPTLPQHF. CDR3 nucleotides: TGTGCCAGCAGCTACCGGGACCCAAACCCAACCCTACCCCAGCATTTT. The chain couples TRBV27 to TRBJ1-5; a weak D match, TRBD1 (5 bases). CDR1 is MNHEY, CDR2 SMNVEV, per germline (reference sequence). The CDR3 totals 16 residues. Trimming removed 6 bases at V and 10 bases at J, with 25 bases between.

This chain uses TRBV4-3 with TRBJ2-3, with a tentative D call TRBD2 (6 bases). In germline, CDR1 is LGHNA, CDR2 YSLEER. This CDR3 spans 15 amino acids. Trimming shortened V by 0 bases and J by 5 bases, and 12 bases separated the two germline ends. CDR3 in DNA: TGCGCCAGCAGCCAAGATAGGAGCGGGTTAGATACGCAGTATTTT. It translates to CASSQDRSGLDTQYF.